The sequence of this TCR beta chain was determined in a study of blood T cell repertoires in COVID-19. Profiling relied on immunoSEQ multiplex PCR, and the TCRdb table lists in-frame clones only, not all of them. The sample has some 120,000 clones, less than 90% seen once. Germline assignment: CDR1 SNHLY and CDR2 FYNNEI. This CDR3 comprises 15 residues. V lost 8 bases and J lost 7, with 23 bases in between. The chain combines TRBV2 with TRBJ1-1, with D tentatively TRBD1 (5 bases). This clonotype originated in a woman of 80 years or more with acute or convalescent COVID-19. The sample was peripheral blood. The CDR3 sequence: CASSGGPPRRLEAFF. In DNA form, the CDR3 reads TGTGCCAGCTCGGGGGGACCACCTCGTCGCCTTGAAGCTTTCTTT.